Shown below are 18 T cell receptor beta chains from a single sample sequenced in a study of blood T cells in healthy people across ages. A J-beta primer mix and a sample-barcoded 5' primer were used in a second PCR of about 7 to 12 cycles. TCRdb independently ran MiXCR on the 5' RACE reads; one entry per CDR3 protein. Seen here are hundreds of thousands of distinct CDR3 sequences, over 45% observed once, and the top ten hold approximately 20%. Specimen: blood. The receptors were gathered from a man younger than 45 in good health.

The J gene is TRBJ2-7, the V gene TRBV7-2; D might be TRBD2 (6 bases). The end of the DNA fits TRBJ2-5 better, so the J call may be wrong. This CDR3 contains 14 residues. Germline-derived CDR1 and CDR2 are SGHTA and FQGNSA. CDR3 region: CASSSRGLGETQYF. In DNA, the CDR3 is TGTGCCAGCAGCTCGCGGGGATTGGGTGAGACCCAGTACTTC.

This chain uses TRBV27 with TRBJ1-1; D gene ambiguous. Germline V lookup: CDR1 MNHEY, CDR2 SMNVEV (reference sequence). Deletions cut 8 bases from V and 8 bases from J, with 15 bases between. There are 12 residues in the CDR3. DNA of the CDR3: TGTGCCAGCCGAACTCCAGGAGCGGAAGCTTTCTTT. Protein product: CASRTPGAEAFF.

V usage is TRBV4-2 and J usage is TRBJ2-7; D not certain. Trimming took 2 bases from V and 0 from J, leaving 5 bases between them. The CDR3 extends over 13 amino acids. Germline V gives CDR1 LGHNA, CDR2 YNFKEQ. CDR3 in amino acids: CASSQQSSYEQYF. As DNA, the CDR3 is TGTGCCAGCAGCCAACAAAGCTCCTACGAGCAGTACTTC.

The V gene is TRBV29-1, the J gene TRBJ2-1; 10 nucleotides line up with TRBD2. Per germline, CDR1 SQVTM and CDR2 ANQGSEA. Trimming cost V 3 bases and J 6 bases; bases outside gene matches: 5. The CDR3 spans 14 residues. CDR3 coding DNA: TGCAGCGTTGAGGTCCTAGCGGGAGTCAATGAGCAGTTCTTC. Encoded protein: CSVEVLAGVNEQFF.

The rearrangement links TRBV6-2 or TRBV6-3 to TRBJ2-4; 12 nucleotides line up with TRBD2. The CDR3 runs 14 residues. With 5 bases clipped from V and 12 bases from J, the junction kept 8 bases outside the gene matches. Germline assignment: CDR1 MNHEY and CDR2 SVGEGT. The CDR3 DNA sequence: TGTGCCAGCAGTCCTAGCGGGAGGGCCGGAGGTCAGTACTTC. This encodes CASSPSGRAGGQYF.

The chain couples TRBV24-1 to TRBJ2-3; D not certain. CDR3 length: 15 residues. V shed 4 bases and J shed 1 base, with 11 bases lying between them. Germline-derived CDR1 and CDR2 are KGHDR and SFDVKD. The CDR3 DNA follows: TGTGCCACCAGTGAGCACCGCGCAGGCACAGATACGCAGTATTTT. Protein product: CATSEHRAGTDTQYF.

This chain joins TRBV20-1 and TRBJ2-1; the D gene is possibly TRBD1 (5 bases). With the DNA end fitting TRBJ2-7 better, the J assignment may be wrong. Germline assignment: CDR1 DFQATT and CDR2 SNEGSKA (reference sequence). The CDR3 runs 15 residues. The CDR3 loop is CSARDLRQGTYEQYF. CDR3 nucleotides: TGCAGTGCTAGAGATTTAAGGCAGGGAACCTACGAGCAGTACTTC.

This clonotype was counted a single time. CDR3 amino acids: CASSAPGTGLYEQYF. The CDR3, as DNA: TGTGCCAGCAGTGCCCCCGGGACAGGACTTTACGAGCAGTACTTC. V usage is TRBV12-3 or TRBV12-4 and J usage is TRBJ2-7; 8 bases line up with TRBD1. The J segment lost 4 bases and the V segment lost 5 bases, leaving 10 bases of the junction unmatched. The CDR3 is made up of 15 amino acids.

J is TRBJ1-1 and V is TRBV3-1; possibly TRBD1 for D (5 bases). With 4 bases removed from V and 0 bases from J, the gap between germline ends came to 9 bases. This CDR3 contains 14 residues. Germline CDR1 and CDR2: LGHDT and YNNKEL (reference sequence). As DNA, the CDR3 is TGTGCCAGCAGCCGACAGCCCATGAACACTGAAGCTTTCTTT. This translates into CASSRQPMNTEAFF.

The rearrangement links TRBV20-1 to TRBJ2-7, with TRBD1 as a possible D gene (7 bases). CDR1 and CDR2 (germline): DFQATT, SNEGSKA (reference sequence). The CDR3 totals 14 residues. V was trimmed by 3 bases and J by 2 bases, leaving 14 bases between them. This CDR3 is CSAREGGQTYEQYF. The CDR3 region has the DNA TGCAGTGCTAGGGAGGGGGGACAGACCTACGAGCAGTACTTC.

There are a few counts of this clonotype. The chain recombines TRBV4-1 with TRBJ2-1; D perhaps matches TRBD2 (6 bases). The CDR3 consists of 12 residues. The germline V gene encodes CDR1 MGHRA and CDR2 YSYEKL. The ends were cut back, 0 bases at V and 10 bases at J, with 7 bases in the middle. The CDR3 region is CASSQDGGEQFF. The CDR3 DNA sequence: TGCGCCAGCAGCCAAGATGGGGGGGAGCAGTTCTTC.

The genes are TRBV3-1 and TRBJ2-4; D is uncertain. The DNA end is more similar to TRBJ2-7, so the J call may be wrong. The CDR3 loop spans 14 amino acids. Looked up from germline, CDR1 is LGHDT and CDR2 is YNNKEL (reference sequence). In nucleotides, the CDR3 is TGTGCCAGCAGCCAAGCACTGGGGAACTACGAGCAGTACTTC. It translates to CASSQALGNYEQYF.

V is TRBV25-1 and J is TRBJ2-1; TRBD1 matches 8 bases. CDR3 length: 14 residues. The J segment lost 10 bases and the V segment lost 2 bases, leaving 7 bases of the junction unmatched. Germline loops: CDR1 MGHDK, CDR2 SYGVNS. This chain's CDR3 is CASSEGQGHMEQFF. The CDR3 DNA reads TGTGCCAGCAGTGAAGGACAGGGTCATATGGAGCAGTTCTTC. The complete variable domain, with remaining parts taken from reference TRBV25-1 and TRBJ2-1, reads EADIYQTPRYLVIGTGKKITLECSQTMGHDKMYWYQQDPGMELHLIHYSYGVNSTEKGDLSSESTVSRIRTEHFPLTLESARPSHTSQYLCASSEGQGHMEQFFGPGTRLTVL.

The chain uses TRBV5-1 and TRBJ2-1; 7 bases fit TRBD1. Germline V CDR1 and CDR2: SGHRS, YFSETQ. V trimming: 1 base; J trimming: 5 bases; junction bases outside the gene matches: 6. CDR3 length equals 15 residues. The CDR3 DNA reads TGCGCCAGCAGCTTGAGATGGACAGGCAACAATGAGCAGTTCTTC. Its translation is CASSLRWTGNNEQFF.

Here the CDR3 DNA reads TGTGCCAGCAGCTTAGGATGGAGGGGGTATGAGCAGTTCTTC. It specifies CASSLGWRGYEQFF. The V gene is TRBV7-2, the J gene TRBJ2-1, with D possibly being TRBD1 or TRBD2 (6 bases each). The CDR3 has 14 amino acids. Germline CDR1 reads SGHTA; CDR2 reads FQGNSA. The ends were cut back, 1 base at V and 8 bases at J, with 12 bases in the middle.

V gene TRBV19 combines with J gene TRBJ2-1; tentatively, D is TRBD2 (6 bases). Between the trimmed V and J ends, which lost 0 bases and 11 bases, there was a span of 11 bases. Per the germline V gene, CDR1 is LNHDA and CDR2 is SQIVND (reference sequence). The CDR3 totals 13 residues. CDR3 protein: CASSIESLAQQFF. In nucleotides, the CDR3 is TGTGCCAGTAGTATAGAGTCCCTAGCGCAGCAGTTCTTC.

The CDR3 nucleotides read TGCAGCGTTTTGGACGGATTCACAGATACGCAGTATTTT. As protein: CSVLDGFTDTQYF. The chain couples TRBV29-1 to TRBJ2-3; D unclear. V was pared by 5 bases and J by 2 bases, with 11 bases between. This CDR3 contains 13 residues. Germline V gene data show CDR1 as SQVTM and CDR2 as ANQGSEA.

The chain uses TRBV25-1 and TRBJ1-6, with D possibly TRBD1 on 5 matching bases. Germline assignment: CDR1 MGHDK and CDR2 SYGVNS. The CDR3 contains 15 residues. V dropped 1 base and J dropped 7 bases, with 11 bases sitting between them. The CDR3 bases are TGTGCCAGCAGTGAATCGGGGCTTAGGAATTCACCCCTCCACTTT. This encodes CASSESGLRNSPLHF.